This section outlines one T cell receptor (beta chain) sequence together with its context. J gave up 0 bases and V 5 bases, and 8 bases lay outside the gene matches. Germline V CDR1 and CDR2: SGHDT, YYEEEE. The CDR3 covers 17 residues. Measured with immunoSEQ multiplex PCR; TCRdb has only the in-frame clones, and not every one. The sample includes tens of thousands of clones, more than 80% of them seen just once. The data derive from a study of blood T cell repertoires in COVID-19. This clonotype was sampled from a human donor in a cohort sampled during active COVID-19. The rearrangement links TRBV5-6 to TRBJ2-1; 10 nucleotides line up with TRBD2. Source material: peripheral blood. The CDR3 reads CASRPTSGAYSYNEQFF. For the CDR3, the DNA is TGTGCCAGCAGACCTACTAGCGGGGCTTACTCCTACAATGAGCAGTTCTTC.